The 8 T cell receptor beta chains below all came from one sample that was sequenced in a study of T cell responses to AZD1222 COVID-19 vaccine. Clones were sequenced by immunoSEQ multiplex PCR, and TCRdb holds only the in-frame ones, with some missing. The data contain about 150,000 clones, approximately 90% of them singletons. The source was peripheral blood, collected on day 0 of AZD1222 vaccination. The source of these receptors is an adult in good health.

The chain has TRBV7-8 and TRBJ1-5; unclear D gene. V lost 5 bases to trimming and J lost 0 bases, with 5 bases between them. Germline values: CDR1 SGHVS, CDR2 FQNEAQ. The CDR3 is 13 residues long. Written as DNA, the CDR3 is TGTGCCAGCAGCCGGTATAGCAATCAGCCCCAGCATTTT. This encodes CASSRYSNQPQHF.

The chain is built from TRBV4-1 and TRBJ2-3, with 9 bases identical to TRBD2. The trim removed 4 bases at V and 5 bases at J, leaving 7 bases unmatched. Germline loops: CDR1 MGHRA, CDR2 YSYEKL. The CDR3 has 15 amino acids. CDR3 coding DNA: TGCGCCAGCAGCCGTCGGGCGGGAGGGCTAGATACGCAGTATTTT. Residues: CASSRRAGGLDTQYF.

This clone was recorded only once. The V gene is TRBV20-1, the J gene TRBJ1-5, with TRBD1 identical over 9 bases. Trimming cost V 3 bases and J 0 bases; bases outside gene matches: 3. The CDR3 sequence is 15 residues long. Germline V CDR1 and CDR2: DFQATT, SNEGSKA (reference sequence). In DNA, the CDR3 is TGCAGTGCTAGTGGGGACAGGGATAGCAATCAGCCCCAGCATTTT. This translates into CSASGDRDSNQPQHF.

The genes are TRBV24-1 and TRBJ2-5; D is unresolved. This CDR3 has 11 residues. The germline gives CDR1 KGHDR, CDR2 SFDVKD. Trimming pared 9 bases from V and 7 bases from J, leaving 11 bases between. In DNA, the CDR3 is TGTGCCACCGTGGAGTCCCGGACCCAGTACTTC. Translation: CATVESRTQYF.

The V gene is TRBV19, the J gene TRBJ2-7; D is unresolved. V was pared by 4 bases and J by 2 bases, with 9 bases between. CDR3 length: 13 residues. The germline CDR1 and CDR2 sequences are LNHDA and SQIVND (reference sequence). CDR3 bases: TGTGCCAGTAGTAGAACGGTCACCTACGAGCAGTACTTC. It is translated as CASSRTVTYEQYF.

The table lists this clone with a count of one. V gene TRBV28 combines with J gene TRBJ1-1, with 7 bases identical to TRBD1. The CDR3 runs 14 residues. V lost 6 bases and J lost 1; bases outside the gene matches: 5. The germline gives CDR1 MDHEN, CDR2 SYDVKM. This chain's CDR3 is CASRPQGGNTEAFF. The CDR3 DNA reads TGTGCCAGCAGACCTCAGGGGGGGAACACTGAAGCTTTCTTT. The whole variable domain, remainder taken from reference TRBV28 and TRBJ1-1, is DVKVTQSSRYLVKRTGEKVFLECVQDMDHENMFWYRQDPGLGLRLIYFSYDVKMKEKGDIPEGYSVSREKKERFSLILESASTNQTSMYLCASRPQGGNTEAFFGQGTRLTVV.

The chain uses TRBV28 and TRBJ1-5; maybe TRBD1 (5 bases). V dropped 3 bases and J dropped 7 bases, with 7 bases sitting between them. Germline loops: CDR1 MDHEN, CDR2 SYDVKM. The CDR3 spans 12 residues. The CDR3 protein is CASSLGGQPQHF. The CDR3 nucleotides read TGTGCCAGCAGTTTGGGGGGGCAGCCCCAGCATTTT.

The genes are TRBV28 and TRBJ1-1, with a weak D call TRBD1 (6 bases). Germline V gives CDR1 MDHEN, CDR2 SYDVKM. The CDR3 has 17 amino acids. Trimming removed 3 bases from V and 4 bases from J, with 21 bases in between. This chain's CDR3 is CASSFRGGMARGTEAFF. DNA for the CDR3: TGTGCCAGCAGTTTTAGAGGGGGAATGGCGCGTGGCACTGAAGCTTTCTTT.